This T cell receptor beta chain is drawn from a study of T cell clusters in autoimmune cytopenias. Regarding the study as a whole: TRB repertoire shifts in secondary cytopenia and chronic lymphocytic leukemia mostly reflected lymphoma, not autoimmunity.

Each sample's input was roughly 230 ng genomic DNA, 30,000 to 45,000 genome equivalents. With respect to this clonotype: The antigen is undetermined.

One tube held mixed TRB-A and TRB-B primer pools for touch-down PCR. TCRdb re-called the multiplex PCR reads, yielding one record per CDR3 amino acid sequence without DNA. The sample totals 4,500 to 5,500 distinct CDR3 sequences. This CDR3 spans 15 amino acids. CDR1 and CDR2 (germline): KGHSH, LQKENI. The sample was also reused in another study, on T cell repertoires in aging, cancer and after chemotherapy. That report notes: In each cancer cohort, median generation probability increased across chemotherapy, suggesting thymic output rebounded.

V and J are TRBV18 and TRBJ2-5; TCRdb returns TRBD1, unconfirmable since there is no DNA. The clonotype was recovered from a human donor in good health. Material for sequencing was peripheral blood. The CDR3 spells CASSPPSQGQETQYF.